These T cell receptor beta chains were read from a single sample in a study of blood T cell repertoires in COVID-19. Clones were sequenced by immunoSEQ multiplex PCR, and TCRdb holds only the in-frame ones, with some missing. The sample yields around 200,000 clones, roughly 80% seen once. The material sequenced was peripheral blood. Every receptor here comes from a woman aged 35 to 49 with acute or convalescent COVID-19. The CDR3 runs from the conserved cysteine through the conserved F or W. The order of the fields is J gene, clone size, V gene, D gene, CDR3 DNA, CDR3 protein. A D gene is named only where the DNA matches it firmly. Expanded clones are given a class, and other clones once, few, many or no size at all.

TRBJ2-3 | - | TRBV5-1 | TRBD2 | TGCGCCAGCAGCCGAAGCGGGGCTAGCACAGATACGCAGTATTTT | CASSRSGASTDTQYF
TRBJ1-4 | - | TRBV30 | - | TGTGCCTCCCACGGGGGTGGGGAACTGTTTTTT | CASHGGGELFF
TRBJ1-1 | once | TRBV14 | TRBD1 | TGTGCCAGCAGCCCACGGGACAGGGTATGGACTGAAGCTTTCTTT | CASSPRDRVWTEAFF
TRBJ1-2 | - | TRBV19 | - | TGTGCCACGCGATCCGCCCAGGATGACGGCTACACCTTC | CATRSAQDDGYTF
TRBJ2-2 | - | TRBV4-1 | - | TGCGCCAGCAGCCAAGATGCGGGGGCCACGAACACCGGGGAGCTGTTTTTT | CASSQDAGATNTGELFF
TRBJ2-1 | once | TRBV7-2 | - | TGTGCCAGCAGCCCCTCGACTAGACCACCGAGGAGCTTCGATGAGCAGTTCTTC | CASSPSTRPPRSFDEQFF
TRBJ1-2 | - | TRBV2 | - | TGTGCCAGCCAAGCAGGACATACCTATGGCTACACCTTC | CASQAGHTYGYTF
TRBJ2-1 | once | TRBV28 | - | TGTGCCAGCAGTTTAAGGGGACATTCCTACAATGAGCAGTTCTTC | CASSLRGHSYNEQFF
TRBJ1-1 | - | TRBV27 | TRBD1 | TGTGCCAGCAGTTTATTCGGGCAAAACAGGGGGGGCCTGAACACTGAAGCTTTCTTT | CASSLFGQNRGGLNTEAFF
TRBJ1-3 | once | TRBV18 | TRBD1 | TGTGCCAGCTCACTGGGGCAGGGGGCGTCTGGAAACACCATATATTTT | CASSLGQGASGNTIYF
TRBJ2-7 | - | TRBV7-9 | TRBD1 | TGTGCCAGCAGCCAAAGACAGGGGCCCCTCTCCTACGAGCAGTACTTC | CASSQRQGPLSYEQYF
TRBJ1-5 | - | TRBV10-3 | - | TGTGCCATCAGTGAGGGGCAGGGGCATAATCAGCCCCAGCATTTT | CAISEGQGHNQPQHF
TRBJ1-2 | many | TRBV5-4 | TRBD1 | TGTGCCAGCACCGAGACAGGGATGGGTGGCTACACCTTC | CASTETGMGGYTF
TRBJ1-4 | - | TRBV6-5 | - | TGTGCCAGCAGCTACAACTCCGCAACTAATGAAAAACTGTTTTTT | CASSYNSATNEKLFF
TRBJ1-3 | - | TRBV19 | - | TGTGCCAGTAGTACCTCCCGTCCTGGAAACACCATATATTTT | CASSTSRPGNTIYF
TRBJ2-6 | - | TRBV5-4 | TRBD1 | TGTGCCAGCAGCTTGGGACAGGGGTTCGGGGCCAACGTCCTGACTTTC | CASSLGQGFGANVLTF
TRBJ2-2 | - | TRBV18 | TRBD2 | TGTGCCAGCTCCAAGGGACTAGTCAACACCGGGGAGCTGTTTTTT | CASSKGLVNTGELFF
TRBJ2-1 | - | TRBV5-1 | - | TGCGCCAGCAGCTTGGCCTTATCAGGGAATGAGCAGTTCTTC | CASSLALSGNEQFF
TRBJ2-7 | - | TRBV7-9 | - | TGTGCCAGCAGCTTATTATCCGGGGAGCAGTACTTC | CASSLLSGEQYF
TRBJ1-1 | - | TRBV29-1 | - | TGCAGCGGCGGTGGGGGGGTGAGGGGTCCTGAAGCTTTCTTT | CSGGGGVRGPEAFF
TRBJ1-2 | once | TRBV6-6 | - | TGTGCCAGCTCGCGCGGGTCTAACTATGGCTACACCTTC | CASSRGSNYGYTF
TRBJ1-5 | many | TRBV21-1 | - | TGTGCCAGCAGCAAAGTCAGGCACGATAGCAATCAGCCCCAGCATTTT | CASSKVRHDSNQPQHF
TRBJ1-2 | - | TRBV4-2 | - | TGTGCCAGCAGCCAAGAAAGCGGGGTGGGGGGCTATGGCTACACCTTC | CASSQESGVGGYGYTF
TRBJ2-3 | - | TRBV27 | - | TGTGCCAGCAGTTTGGTCGGAGCAGATACGCAGTATTTT | CASSLVGADTQYF
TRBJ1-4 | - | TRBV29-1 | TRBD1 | TGCAGCGTTCCGGGACAGGGAGAAGAAAAACTGTTTTTT | CSVPGQGEEKLFF
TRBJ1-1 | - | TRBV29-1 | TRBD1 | TGCAGCGTTGGGGGGGACAGAGGAACTGAAGCTTTCTTT | CSVGGDRGTEAFF
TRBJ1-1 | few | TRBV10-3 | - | TGTGCCATCAGTGATGGCCAAGAGAACACTGAAGCTTTCTTT | CAISDGQENTEAFF
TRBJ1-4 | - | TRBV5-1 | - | TGCGCCAGCAGCACTGGGAACAGCGGGGAAAAACTGTTTTTT | CASSTGNSGEKLFF
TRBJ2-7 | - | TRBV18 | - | TGTGCCAGCTCGGCAAAACTAGCAAACGAGCAGTACTTC | CASSAKLANEQYF
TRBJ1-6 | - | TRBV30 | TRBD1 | TGTGCCTGGAGTGTAGGGGGCGCAGGGTCACCCCTCCACTTT | CAWSVGGAGSPLHF
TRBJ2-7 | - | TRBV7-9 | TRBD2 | TGTGCCAGCACCCGAGCGTTGGGCGGGACTAGCACCTACGAGCAGTACTTC | CASTRALGGTSTYEQYF
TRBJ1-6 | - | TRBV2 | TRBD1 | TGTGCCAGCAGAACAAGCCCGGGACAGGGTTGGTCACCCCTCCACTTT | CASRTSPGQGWSPLHF
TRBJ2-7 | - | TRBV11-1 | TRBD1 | TGTGCCAGCAGCTTCGACAGGGGGTACGAGCAGTACTTC | CASSFDRGYEQYF
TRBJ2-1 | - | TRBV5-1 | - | TGCGCCAGCAGCTCCGGGGTAAACCGGAATGAGCAGTTCTTC | CASSSGVNRNEQFF
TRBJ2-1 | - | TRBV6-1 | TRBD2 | TGTGCCAGCAGTGAAGCCGGGCGGGGGTACAATGAGCAGTTCTTC | CASSEAGRGYNEQFF
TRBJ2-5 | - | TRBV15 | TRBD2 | TGTGCCACCAGCAGCCCAAGGGGAGCGGGGGGAACGGAGACCCAGTACTTC | CATSSPRGAGGTETQYF
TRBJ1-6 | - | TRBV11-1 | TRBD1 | TGTGCCAGCAGCTCCCGAGACAGGGCCTCACCCCTCCACTTT | CASSSRDRASPLHF
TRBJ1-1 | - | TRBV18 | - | TGTGCCAGCTCACCCTCGAACACTGAAGCTTTCTTT | CASSPSNTEAFF
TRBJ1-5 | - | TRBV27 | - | TGTGCCAGCAGTTCGACAGGTTTCAATCAGCCCCAGCATTTT | CASSSTGFNQPQHF
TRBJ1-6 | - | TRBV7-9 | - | TGTGCCACGCCGAGGGAGGGTGAGAATTCACCCCTCCACTTT | CATPREGENSPLHF
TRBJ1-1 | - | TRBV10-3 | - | TGTGCCATCAGCCCGGACACCTTGAACACTGAAGCTTTCTTT | CAISPDTLNTEAFF